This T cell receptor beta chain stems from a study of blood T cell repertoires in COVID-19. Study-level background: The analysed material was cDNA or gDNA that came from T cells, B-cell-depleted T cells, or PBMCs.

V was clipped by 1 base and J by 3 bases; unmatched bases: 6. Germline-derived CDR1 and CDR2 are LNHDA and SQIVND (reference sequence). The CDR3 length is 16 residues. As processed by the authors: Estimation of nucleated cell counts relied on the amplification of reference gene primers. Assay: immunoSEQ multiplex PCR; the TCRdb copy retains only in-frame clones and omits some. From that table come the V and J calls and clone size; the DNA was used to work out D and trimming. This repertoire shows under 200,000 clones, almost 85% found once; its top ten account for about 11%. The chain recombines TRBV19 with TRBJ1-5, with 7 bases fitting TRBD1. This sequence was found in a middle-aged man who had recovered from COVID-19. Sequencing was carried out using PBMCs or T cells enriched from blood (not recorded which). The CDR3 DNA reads TGTGCCAGTAGTATAGCGGGGACAGCGGTCAATCAGCCCCAGCATTTT. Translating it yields CASSIAGTAVNQPQHF.